Each of the 8 T cell receptor beta chains below was sequenced from the same sample in a study of T cells in localized non-small cell lung cancer (dated by TCRdb to the early 2020s). Library generation was performed with the immunoSEQ multiplex PCR assay. TCRdb holds this immuneACCESS table with in-frame rearrangements only. Some clones are missing; in checked studies, unresolved V genes explain under half, and the rest has no known cause. This sample has approximately 3,200 clones in its table, and about 29% of those were observed once. The ten largest clones represent 8.5% of the sample. Specimen: lung tumor tissue, collected before any cancer treatment. These receptors were obtained from a man aged 40 to 69 with stage I lung adenocarcinoma.

This clone was found a few times. The rearrangement uses TRBV4-1 and TRBJ2-2, with TRBD1 matching 9 bases. Per the germline V gene, CDR1 is MGHRA and CDR2 is YSYEKL. CDR3 length: 15 residues. The V and J ends lost 3 bases and 2 bases, in that order; junction bases with no gene match: 1. CDR3 in amino acids: CASSQDRGNTGELFF. The DNA of the CDR3 is TGCGCCAGCAGCCAGGACAGGGGTAACACCGGGGAGCTGTTTTTT.

By frequency in the sample, this clone is medium-sized. This chain links TRBV11-3 with TRBJ1-3; TRBD1 might be the D (5 bases). The length of the CDR3 is 15 residues. V was shortened by 3 bases and J by 2 bases, with 11 bases between the two germline ends. Germline V gives CDR1 SGHNT, CDR2 YENEEA. The DNA of the CDR3 is TGTGCCAGCAGCTTGGGGGAGGTAGCTGGAAACACCATATATTTT. It codes for CASSLGEVAGNTIYF.

This clone has a handful of counts. V gene TRBV9 combines with J gene TRBJ2-1, with 11 bases identical to TRBD2. This CDR3 is 13 amino acids long. The V and J ends lost 8 bases and 6 bases, in that order; junction bases with no gene match: 4. Germline assignment: CDR1 SGDLS and CDR2 YYNGEE. The CDR3 DNA follows: TGTGCCAGAAGACTAGCGGGATCCAATGAGCAGTTCTTC. Its protein is CARRLAGSNEQFF.

This clone turned up a few times. The chain has TRBV9 and TRBJ2-7; D gene uncertain. V lost 4 bases and J 3 bases, leaving 11 bases between the germline ends. Germline V gives CDR1 SGDLS, CDR2 YYNGEE. The CDR3 extends over 13 amino acids. This chain's CDR3 is CASSPSPYYEQYF. CDR3 nucleotide sequence: TGTGCCAGCAGCCCCAGCCCCTACTACGAGCAGTACTTC.

This clone was counted a few times. The chain is built from TRBV10-3 and TRBJ1-5, with D unclear. Trimming left V 2 bases short and J 6 bases short, with 5 bases between. Germline lookup yields CDR1 ENHRY and CDR2 SYGVKD. The CDR3 runs to 12 residues. The CDR3 DNA reads TGTGCCATCAGTGAGGGAGCTCAGCCCCAGCATTTT. The encoded protein is CAISEGAQPQHF.

V gene TRBV29-1 combines with J gene TRBJ2-1; the match to TRBD1 covers 9 bases. Trimming at V came to 4 bases and at J to 6 bases, leaving 4 bases not matched to a gene. The germline V gene has CDR1 SQVTM and CDR2 ANQGSEA. This CDR3 region has 13 residues. CDR3 nucleotide sequence: TGCAGCGTTGGACAGGGGGTTATCAATGAGCAGTTCTTC. Translation gives CSVGQGVINEQFF.

This chain connects TRBV5-1 to TRBJ2-3; no clear D gene. The germline CDR1 and CDR2 sequences are SGHRS and YFSETQ. Trimming shortened V by 1 base and J by 1 base, and 7 bases separated the two germline ends. This CDR3 has 14 residues. CDR3 DNA sequence: TGCGCCAGCAGCTTGACACACGGCACAGATACGCAGTATTTT. Translating gives CASSLTHGTDTQYF.

The CDR3 protein is CASSQQGMNTEAFF. The DNA of the CDR3 is TGTGCCAGCTCACAACAGGGCATGAACACTGAAGCTTTCTTT. The rearrangement uses TRBV18 and TRBJ1-1; D is possibly TRBD1 (6 bases). Looked up from germline, CDR1 is KGHSH and CDR2 is LQKENI. Deletions cut 4 bases from V and 0 bases from J, with 9 bases between. This CDR3 is built from 14 residues.